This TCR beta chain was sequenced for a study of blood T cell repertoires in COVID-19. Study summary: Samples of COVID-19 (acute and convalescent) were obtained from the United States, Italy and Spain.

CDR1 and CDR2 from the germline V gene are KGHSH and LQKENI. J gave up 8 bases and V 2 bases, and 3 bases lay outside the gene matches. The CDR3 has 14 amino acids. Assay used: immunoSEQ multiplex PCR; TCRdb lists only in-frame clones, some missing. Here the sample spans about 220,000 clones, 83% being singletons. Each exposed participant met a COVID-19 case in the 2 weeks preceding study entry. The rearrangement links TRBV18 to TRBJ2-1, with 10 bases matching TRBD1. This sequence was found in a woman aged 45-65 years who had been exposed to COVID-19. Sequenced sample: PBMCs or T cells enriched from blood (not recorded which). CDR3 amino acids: CASSPKGQGYEQFF. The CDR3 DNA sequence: TGTGCCAGCTCACCAAAGGGACAGGGGTATGAGCAGTTCTTC.